The rows below give T cell receptor beta chains drawn from one sample of a study of siplizumab effects on memory and regulatory T cells. Sequenced by immunoSEQ multiplex PCR; TCRdb stores in-frame clones only, minus some. The table lists about 100,000 clones, 80% to 95% of them singletons. The sample comprised CD4+ T cells sorted from blood. All receptors come from a human donor in good health. Each CDR3 is given with its conserved first and last residue. D genes are given only for firm matches. Not every row has a clone size; where given, it reads once, few, many or a size class.

>TRBV10-3|NA|NA|TRBJ2-2
CAIRGYKSEQLNTGELFF
TGTGCCATCAGGGGATATAAAAGCGAACAACTGAACACCGGGGAGCTGTTTTTT
>TRBV9|NA|NA|TRBJ2-2
CASKEEGTFTGELFF
TGTGCCAGCAAGGAGGAGGGGACCTTCACCGGGGAGCTGTTTTTT
>TRBV18|NA|NA|TRBJ1-1
CASSPGVLNTEAFF
TGTGCCAGCTCCCCCGGCGTATTGAACACTGAAGCTTTCTTT
>TRBV6-1|NA|TRBD1|TRBJ1-2
CASSEQGARDGYTF
TGTGCCAGCAGTGAACAGGGGGCGCGGGATGGCTACACCTTC
>TRBV15|NA|NA|TRBJ2-5
CATSTRRGAYQETQYF
TGTGCCACCAGCACCAGACGGGGGGCGTACCAAGAGACCCAGTACTTC
>TRBV5-1|NA|NA|TRBJ1-4
CASSPHQNEKLFF
TGCGCCAGCAGCCCCCACCAAAATGAAAAACTGTTTTTT
>TRBV4-1|NA|TRBD1|TRBJ2-1
CASSSPRMGTEEQFF
TGCGCCAGCAGCTCACCGAGGATGGGGACAGAGGAGCAGTTCTTC
>TRBV29-1|NA|TRBD1|TRBJ2-3
CSVARSGTESTDTQYF
TGCAGCGTGGCGCGGTCCGGGACAGAGAGCACAGATACGCAGTATTTT
>TRBV5-1|NA|TRBD2|TRBJ2-3
CASSPRTSGGVTDTQYF
TGCGCCAGCAGTCCCCGGACTAGCGGGGGAGTCACAGATACGCAGTATTTT
>TRBV5-1|once|TRBD1|TRBJ1-2
CASSNGPDRAGYGYTF
TGCGCCAGCAGCAATGGACCGGACAGGGCGGGCTATGGCTACACCTTC
>TRBV6-5|NA|NA|TRBJ1-2
CASSQTLNYGYTF
TGTGCCAGCAGTCAGACCCTTAACTATGGCTACACCTTC
>TRBV6-4|NA|NA|TRBJ1-1
CASSDDLRTEAFF
TGTGCCAGCAGTGACGACCTGAGAACTGAAGCTTTCTTT
>TRBV10-2|NA|TRBD1|TRBJ1-1
CASSEVRGAEAFF
TGCGCCAGCAGTGAAGTCAGGGGGGCTGAAGCTTTCTTT
>TRBV7-3|NA|NA|TRBJ2-3
CASSSFPTSADTQYF
TGTGCCAGCAGCTCATTCCCGACTAGTGCAGATACGCAGTATTTT
>TRBV15|NA|TRBD1|TRBJ1-3
CATSGGQAPLSGNTIYF
TGTGCCACCAGCGGAGGACAGGCGCCTCTCTCTGGAAACACCATATATTTT
>TRBV19|NA|TRBD2|TRBJ2-2
CASSITSGGAATGELFF
TGTGCCAGTAGTATCACTAGCGGGGGGGCGGCCACCGGGGAGCTGTTTTTT
>TRBV5-1|few|TRBD1|TRBJ1-1
CASSFQGATNTEAFF
TGCGCCAGCAGCTTTCAGGGGGCGACCAACACTGAAGCTTTCTTT